The 27 T cell receptor beta chains below come from one sample, sequenced in a study of CD8 T cells in ankylosing spondylitis. TCRdb used MiXCR to reprocess the 5' RACE reads, holding one entry per CDR3 protein. This sample has around 300,000 distinct CDR3 sequences, with roughly 10% found just once. The sequenced sample was blood, either unsorted or a sorted T cell fraction (not recorded which). Source of these receptors: a female donor with ankylosing spondylitis or in good health (not recorded which).

Of note for this clonotype: With a much larger clone just one base away, this may be a read error. The rearrangement joins TRBV28 to TRBJ1-1; unclear D gene. Germline loops: CDR1 MDHEN, CDR2 SYDVKM. This CDR3 is 14 amino acids long. CDR3 in DNA: TGTGCCAGCCTTCATGGGCCCTCGAACGCTGAAGCTTTCTTT. It yields the protein CASLHGPSNAEAFF.

This clonotype was recorded many times. The chain links TRBV20-1 to TRBJ2-7, with 9 bases lining up with TRBD2. The CDR3 spans 15 residues. In germline, CDR1 is DFQATT, CDR2 SNEGSKA (reference sequence). V was pared by 3 bases and J by 4 bases, with 10 bases of the junction left unmatched. CDR3 DNA: TGCAGTGCTAGGGCCCCCGGGACTAGCCCATACGAGCAGTACTTC. It encodes CSARAPGTSPYEQYF.

This clonotype was recorded many times. V is TRBV4-1 and J is TRBJ2-3; 12 nucleotides match TRBD2. V was pared by 0 bases and J by 3 bases, with 13 bases of the junction left unmatched. The CDR3 is 20 residues long. The germline CDR1 and CDR2 sequences are MGHRA and YSYEKL. CDR3 nucleotide sequence: TGCGCCAGCAGCCAAGAACATGCTAGCGGGGGGGCCGTCTATACAGATACGCAGTATTTT. It codes for CASSQEHASGGAVYTDTQYF.

In its sample, this clonotype was seen many times. V usage is TRBV29-1 and J usage is TRBJ2-3, with TRBD2 as a possible D gene (6 bases). Germline assignment: CDR1 SQVTM and CDR2 ANQGSEA. The CDR3 runs 13 residues. Deletions cut 7 bases from V and 0 bases from J, with 11 bases between. CDR3 sequence reads: CSANGLSTDTQYF. The CDR3, as DNA: TGCAGCGCCAACGGACTAAGCACAGATACGCAGTATTTT.

This clonotype came up many times. The rearrangement uses TRBV28 and TRBJ2-7; 10 bases map to TRBD2. The V segment lost 4 bases and the J segment 4 bases; nucleotides outside the gene matches: 7. The CDR3 spans 15 residues. CDR1 and CDR2 (germline): MDHEN, SYDVKM. As DNA, the CDR3 is TGTGCCAGCAGTTCCCCAGGTAGCGGGAGGTACGAGCAGTACTTC. Translating gives CASSSPGSGRYEQYF.

The chain carries TRBV10-2 and TRBJ2-2; the D gene is possibly TRBD2 (6 bases). The V and J ends lost 6 bases and 6 bases respectively, with 8 bases between them. CDR1 is WSHSY, CDR2 SAAADI, per germline. This CDR3 has 12 amino acids. As DNA, the CDR3 is TGCGCCAGCAGCATAGCGGCCGGGGAGCTGTTTTTT. It yields the protein CASSIAAGELFF.

This clonotype was counted at least ten times. V usage is TRBV5-6 and J usage is TRBJ1-6, with TRBD1 matching over 7 bases. The CDR3 has 14 amino acids. Germline values: CDR1 SGHDT, CDR2 YYEEEE. V gave up 7 bases and J gave up 7 bases; unmatched junction bases: 8. The CDR3 here is CASALRTGNSPLHF. CDR3 coding DNA: TGTGCCAGCGCCCTGAGGACAGGAAATTCACCCCTCCACTTT.

This clonotype was recorded at least ten times. The gene calls are TRBV12-3 or TRBV12-4 and TRBJ1-3; D uncertain. Trimming removed 9 bases at V and 0 bases at J, with 15 bases between. The CDR3 is 15 amino acids. The CDR3 DNA sequence: TGTGCCAGTCAATCGGGCTTCAGCTCTGGAAACACCATATATTTT. Amino acid sequence: CASQSGFSSGNTIYF.

This clonotype came up a few times. One end of the junction does not line up with germline, which may come from a read error. This chain joins TRBV5-5 and TRBJ2-1; maybe TRBD2 (6 bases). Germline assignment: CDR1 SGHKS and CDR2 YYEKEE (reference sequence). The CDR3 has 15 residues. The CDR3 here is CASTESGSSYNEQFF. For the CDR3, the DNA is TGTGCAAGCACGGAAAGCGGGTCCTCCTACAATGAGCAGTTCTTC.

Ten or more counts support this clonotype. The chain recombines TRBV20-1 with TRBJ1-5; 7 bases are shared with TRBD1. Germline V gene data show CDR1 as DFQATT and CDR2 as SNEGSKA (reference sequence). V lost 2 bases, J lost 3 bases, and 10 bases stayed unmatched. The CDR3 is 16 amino acids. CDR3 amino acids: CSARLPRGQLNQPQHF. CDR3 nucleotide sequence: TGCAGTGCTAGACTTCCACGGGGACAGCTCAATCAGCCCCAGCATTTT.

This clonotype was seen a handful of times. The chain uses TRBV20-1 and TRBJ2-7; a weak D match, TRBD1 (6 bases). Trimming shortened V by 4 bases and J by 5 bases, and 15 bases separated the two germline ends. The CDR3 spans 13 residues. Germline-derived CDR1 and CDR2 are DFQATT and SNEGSKA (reference sequence). The CDR3 protein is CSATKRGGNEQYF. The CDR3 DNA reads as TGCAGTGCTACGAAACGAGGGGGTAACGAGCAGTACTTC.

This clonotype was observed many times. V usage is TRBV5-1 and J usage is TRBJ2-1, with D tentatively TRBD2 (6 bases). The germline V and J ends were trimmed by 5 bases and 6 bases, with 15 bases remaining between them. CDR3 length: 14 amino acids. Germline loops: CDR1 SGHRS, CDR2 YFSETQ. The CDR3 here is CASSYSGIRNEQFF. CDR3 bases: TGCGCCAGCAGTTATAGCGGCATTCGCAATGAGCAGTTCTTC.

This clonotype was counted ten times or more. This CDR3 reads CASGLTAKGTGELFF. The CDR3 DNA sequence: TGCGCCAGCGGACTTACAGCTAAAGGCACCGGGGAGCTGTTTTTT. This sequence joins TRBV5-1 and TRBJ2-2; TRBD2 might be the D (5 bases). The CDR3 sequence is 15 residues long. Trimming took off 7 bases at V and 4 bases at J, with 17 bases between the two ends. Germline V lookup: CDR1 SGHRS, CDR2 YFSETQ.

In this sample, this clonotype turned up many times. CDR3 sequence: CSARDRWSSGNTGELFF. The CDR3, as DNA: TGCAGTGCTAGAGATAGGTGGTCTAGCGGGAACACCGGGGAGCTGTTTTTT. The chain uses TRBV20-1 and TRBJ2-2, with 7 bases that match TRBD2. This CDR3 is built from 17 residues. After removal of 0 bases from V and 1 base from J, the junction contained 8 bases not matched to a gene. CDR1 is DFQATT and CDR2 is SNEGSKA in the germline V gene (reference sequence).

This clonotype showed up just once. This may come from a read error, since a much larger clone is one base off. This chain joins TRBV10-3 and TRBJ2-1; TRBD2 agrees at 8 bases. CDR1 and CDR2 from the germline V gene are ENHRY and SYGVKD. There are 15 residues in the CDR3. CDR3 sequence reads: CAISELAGAANEKFF. DNA of the CDR3: TGTGCCATCAGTGAGCTAGCGGGTGCAGCCAATGAGAAGTTCTTC.

This clonotype was recorded at least ten times. The chain joins TRBV12-3 or TRBV12-4 to TRBJ2-7; a possible D gene is TRBD2 (6 bases). The CDR3 length is 17 residues. The V end lost 3 bases, the J end lost 6 bases, and 24 bases lay between the germline ends. The CDR3 reads CASSLTLIGDGSGEQYF. Here the CDR3 DNA reads TGTGCCAGCAGTTTGACCCTGATCGGAGACGGGAGTGGCGAGCAGTACTTC.

This clonotype was counted between two and nine times. The chain employs TRBV20-1 and TRBJ2-7; 12 nucleotides line up with TRBD1. Germline CDR1 DFQATT, CDR2 SNEGSKA (reference sequence). J lost 2 bases, V lost 2 bases, and 4 bases had no gene match. This CDR3 is built from 15 residues. The CDR3 here is CSARIGDRGPYEQYF. The CDR3 nucleotides are TGCAGTGCTAGAATTGGGGACAGGGGGCCCTACGAGCAGTACTTC.

The V gene is TRBV30, the J gene TRBJ2-1, with a weak D call TRBD2 (6 bases). Trimming cost V 0 bases and J 8 bases, with 17 bases left between them. This CDR3 contains 15 residues. The germline V gene encodes CDR1 GTSNPN and CDR2 SVGIG (reference sequence). The CDR3 region is CAWSVGDSKVDEQFF. For the CDR3, the DNA is TGTGCCTGGAGTGTGGGGGACTCGAAGGTCGATGAGCAGTTCTTC.

Ten or more counts support this clonotype. The rearrangement joins TRBV6-2 or TRBV6-3 to TRBJ2-4, with 9 bases lining up with TRBD2. The trim removed 5 bases at V and 4 bases at J, leaving 6 bases unmatched. The V gene's germline CDR1 is MNHEY and CDR2 SVGEGT. This CDR3 is built from 15 residues. The CDR3 DNA reads as TGTGCCAGCAGTCTAACTAGCGGGTCGAAAAACATTCAGTACTTC. This encodes CASSLTSGSKNIQYF.

This clonotype appeared a few times. The chain combines TRBV5-1 with TRBJ1-2; 8 nucleotides line up with TRBD1. The length of the CDR3 is 15 residues. Germline-derived CDR1 and CDR2 are SGHRS and YFSETQ. V lost 3 bases to trimming and J lost 0 bases; unmatched junction nucleotides: 4. This CDR3 is CASSSTGGTNYGYTF. In DNA, the CDR3 is TGCGCCAGCAGCTCCACAGGGGGTACTAACTATGGCTACACCTTC. Full variable domain (outside the CDR3, taken from reference TRBV5-1 and TRBJ1-2): KAGVTQTPRYLIKTRGQQVTLSCSPISGHRSVSWYQQTPGQGLQFLFEYFSETQRNKGNFPGRFSGRQFSNSRSEMNVSTLELGDSALYLCASSSTGGTNYGYTFGSGTRLTVV.

This clonotype appeared many times. The V and J genes are TRBV20-1 and TRBJ2-3; 11 bases are shared with TRBD2. The CDR3 sequence is 19 residues long. The V and J ends lost 1 base and 2 bases, in that order; junction bases with no gene match: 14. Looked up from germline, CDR1 is DFQATT and CDR2 is SNEGSKA (reference sequence). CDR3 sequence reads: CSARAGVAASGRSTDTQYF. In DNA form, the CDR3 reads TGCAGTGCTAGAGCCGGTGTAGCGGCTAGCGGGAGGTCCACAGATACGCAGTATTTT.

There are a few counts of this clonotype. The rearrangement joins TRBV3-1 to TRBJ2-1; the D call may be TRBD1 or TRBD2 (7 bases each). The germline gives CDR1 LGHDT, CDR2 YNNKEL (reference sequence). The CDR3 consists of 16 residues. V dropped 4 bases and J dropped 0 bases, with 13 bases sitting between them. The CDR3 bases are TGTGCCAGCAGCCCCCCAGGGGGGGGCTCCTACAATGAGCAGTTCTTC. Residues: CASSPPGGGSYNEQFF.

This clonotype was seen repeatedly, ten times or more. J is TRBJ2-1 and V is TRBV28, with TRBD2 identical over 13 bases. The CDR3 is 15 amino acids. The trim removed 6 bases at V and 10 bases at J, leaving 9 bases unmatched. The germline V gene has CDR1 MDHEN and CDR2 SYDVKM. This chain's CDR3 is CASSLTSGRSKEQFF. Here the CDR3 DNA reads TGTGCCAGCAGCCTGACTAGCGGGAGGTCTAAAGAGCAGTTCTTC.

In its sample, this clonotype was seen many times. This chain links TRBV12-3 or TRBV12-4 with TRBJ1-2; D call uncertain. Trimming pared 5 bases from V and 7 bases from J, leaving 20 bases between. This CDR3 has 15 residues. DNA for the CDR3: TGTGCCAGCAGTACCCCCCCGTTAGGTCCTAGTGGCTACACCTTC. Amino acid sequence: CASSTPPLGPSGYTF.

This clonotype was counted ten times or more. The V gene is TRBV12-3 or TRBV12-4, the J gene TRBJ2-7; perhaps TRBD1 as D (6 bases). V shed 4 bases and J shed 0 bases, with 10 bases lying between them. The CDR3 sequence is 14 residues long. CDR3 amino acids: CASSYTGLSYEQYF. For the CDR3, the DNA is TGTGCCAGCAGTTATACAGGGCTCTCCTACGAGCAGTACTTC.

The J gene is TRBJ1-1, the V gene TRBV12-3 or TRBV12-4; D gene ambiguous. The CDR3 loop spans 13 amino acids. The V end was cut by 1 base, the J end by 12 bases, with 15 bases between. In DNA, the CDR3 is TGTGCCAGCAGTTTAGGACTTATGTCCATCCCTTTCTTT. Translation: CASSLGLMSIPFF.

Ten or more counts support this clonotype. The chain has TRBV3-1 and TRBJ1-5, with D tentatively TRBD1 (6 bases). The germline CDR1 and CDR2 sequences are LGHDT and YNNKEL (reference sequence). Trimming left V 7 bases short and J 3 bases short, with 13 bases between. The CDR3 loop spans 14 amino acids. The CDR3 DNA is TGTGCCAGCATCAGGGGCAAGTCCAATCAGCCCCAGCATTTT. Translated, it gives CASIRGKSNQPQHF.